Detailed here is one T cell receptor (beta chain). The CDR3 covers 17 residues. Germline V gene lookup returns CDR1 MNHEY and CDR2 SMNVEV (reference sequence). The trim removed 2 bases at V and 3 bases at J, leaving 5 bases unmatched. As originally analysed: For nucleated cells, counts were estimated from reference gene primer amplification. TCRdb's table, derived via immunoSEQ multiplex PCR, lists solely in-frame clones and lacks some. V, J and clone size are taken as reported in that table, and D and trimming were inferred from the DNA itself. The sample has over 70,000 clones, more than 75% seen once. The data are from a study of blood T cell repertoires in COVID-19. Overall study: Spain, Italy and the United States supplied samples that represented acute and convalescent COVID-19. In each case, the material was cDNA or gDNA derived from T cells, B-cell-depleted T cells, or PBMCs.

This clonotype was obtained from a human donor in a cohort sampled during active COVID-19. This chain connects TRBV27 to TRBJ2-3; TRBD2 agrees at 13 bases. The sample taken for sequencing was peripheral blood. The chain's CDR3 is CASSLMGLAGRTDTQYF. The DNA for the CDR3 is TGTGCCAGCAGTTTAATGGGACTAGCGGGAAGGACAGATACGCAGTATTTT.